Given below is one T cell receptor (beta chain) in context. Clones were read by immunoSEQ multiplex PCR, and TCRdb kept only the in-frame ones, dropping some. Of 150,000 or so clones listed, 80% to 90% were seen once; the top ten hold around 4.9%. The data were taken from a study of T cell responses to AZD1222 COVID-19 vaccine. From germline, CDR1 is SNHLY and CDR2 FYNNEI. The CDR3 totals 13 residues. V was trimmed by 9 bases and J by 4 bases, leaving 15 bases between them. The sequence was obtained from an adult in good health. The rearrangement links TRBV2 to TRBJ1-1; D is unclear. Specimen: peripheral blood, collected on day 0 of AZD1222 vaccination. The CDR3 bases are TGTGCCAGTTTAGCCGGGGAATTCACTGAAGCTTTCTTT. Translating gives CASLAGEFTEAFF. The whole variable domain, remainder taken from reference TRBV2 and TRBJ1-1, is EPEVTQTPSHQVTQMGQEVILRCVPISNHLYFYWYRQILGQKVEFLVSFYNNEISEKSEIFDDQFSVERPDGSNFTLKIRSTKLEDSAMYFCASLAGEFTEAFFGQGTRLTVV.